Each of the 10 T cell receptor beta chains below was sequenced from the same sample in a study of blood T cell repertoires in COVID-19 (dated by TCRdb to 2018 to 2020). Library construction relied on the immunoSEQ multiplex PCR assay. TCRdb carries this immuneACCESS record with in-frame sequences only. Its versions omit some clonotypes, under half of them owing to an unresolved V gene in the studies checked, with the rest unexplained. The sample has about 100,000 clones on record, around 94% of them singletons. 5% to 6% of the sample rests with the top ten. The sequencing input was peripheral blood. The receptors come from a man aged 50-59 years with active COVID-19.

The chain is built from TRBV7-2 and TRBJ2-1; possible D gene TRBD2, 5 bases. The CDR3 is made up of 13 amino acids. Trimming removed 6 bases at V and 7 bases at J, with 13 bases between. CDR1 is SGHTA, CDR2 FQGNSA, per germline. CDR3: CASSRRTGNEQFF. The CDR3 region has the DNA TGTGCCAGCAGTCGGAGGACGGGGAATGAGCAGTTCTTC.

This clone has a handful of counts. The chain employs TRBV6-2 or TRBV6-3 and TRBJ2-7; perhaps TRBD1 as D (6 bases). V was cut by 2 bases and J by 6 bases, with 26 bases left in between. Per the germline V gene, CDR1 is MNHEY and CDR2 is SVGEGT. This CDR3 contains 18 residues. The CDR3: CASSYGPPTQGLTGEQYF. As DNA, the CDR3 is TGTGCCAGCAGTTACGGCCCCCCAACACAGGGTCTAACGGGCGAGCAGTACTTC.

J is TRBJ2-5 and V is TRBV12-3 or TRBV12-4; 7 bases match TRBD2. This CDR3 comprises 13 residues. The ends lost 5 bases at V and 9 bases at J; junction bases unmatched: 9. The DNA for the CDR3 is TGTGCCAGCAGTGCCAGCAGGGAGGGAGCCCAGTACTTC. Amino acids: CASSASREGAQYF.

This sequence joins TRBV9 and TRBJ2-2, with 14 bases lining up with TRBD2. With 5 bases clipped from V and 0 bases from J, the junction kept 3 bases outside the gene matches. Germline V gene sequence: CDR1 SGDLS, CDR2 YYNGEE. The CDR3 spans 17 residues. The CDR3 loop is CASRGTSGGANTGELFF. DNA of the CDR3: TGTGCCAGCAGAGGGACTAGCGGGGGTGCGAACACCGGGGAGCTGTTTTTT.

The chain joins TRBV21-1 to TRBJ2-7; the table names TRBD1, a call not compared with the DNA. TRBV21-1 is a listed pseudogene. CDR3 length equals 15 residues. In DNA, the CDR3 is TGTGCCAGCAGCAATCCCTTGGACAAAGATCACGAGCAGTACTTC. Translated: CASSNPLDKDHEQYF.

The table lists this clone with a count of one. This chain links TRBV27 with TRBJ1-1; D unresolved. There are 14 residues in the CDR3. Trimming took 2 bases from V and 1 from J, leaving 8 bases between them. Per germline, CDR1 MNHEY and CDR2 SMNVEV (reference sequence). The CDR3, as DNA: TGTGCCAGCAGTTTAGATAGAGCGAACACTGAAGCTTTCTTT. Its protein is CASSLDRANTEAFF.

The V and J genes are TRBV28 and TRBJ2-7; possibly TRBD1 for D (5 bases). The V gene's germline CDR1 is MDHEN and CDR2 SYDVKM. V lost 2 bases and J 1 base, leaving 18 bases between the germline ends. This CDR3 is built from 17 residues. The CDR3, as DNA: TGTGCCAGCAGTTTAGTCCCCGACAGCCGAGTTTCCTACGAGCAGTACTTC. Protein product: CASSLVPDSRVSYEQYF.

The V and J genes are TRBV9 and TRBJ2-7, with 11 nucleotides matching TRBD2. Trimming cost V 3 bases and J 7 bases; bases outside gene matches: 6. CDR3 length equals 14 residues. Germline CDR1 SGDLS, CDR2 YYNGEE. CDR3 loop: CASSASGRTGEQYF. Here the CDR3 DNA reads TGTGCCAGCAGCGCTAGCGGGAGGACGGGGGAGCAGTACTTC.

V is TRBV6-1 and J is TRBJ1-2; D is possibly TRBD1 (5 bases). Germline V gene lookup returns CDR1 MNHNS and CDR2 SASEGT. This CDR3 spans 16 amino acids. V lost 3 bases and J lost 3, with 17 bases in between. The CDR3 here is CASSEGQQKEYYGYTF. CDR3 nucleotides: TGTGCCAGCAGTGAGGGGCAGCAAAAAGAATACTATGGCTACACCTTC.

J is TRBJ2-7 and V is TRBV27; 8 bases agree with TRBD1. V dropped 5 bases and J dropped 5; count of bases not matched to a gene: 8. The CDR3 extends over 14 amino acids. The V gene's germline CDR1 is MNHEY and CDR2 SMNVEV (reference sequence). The CDR3: CASSDRGPRDEQYF. The DNA of the CDR3 is TGTGCCAGCAGTGACAGGGGACCTCGGGACGAGCAGTACTTC.